Following are 21 T cell receptor beta chains from one sample sequenced in a study of neoadjuvant anti-PD-1 for oral cavity cancer. Generated by immunoSEQ multiplex PCR, the TCRdb table keeps only in-frame clones and is missing some. This sample has around 18,000 clones; 69% occur once, and the top ten carry about 2.7%. Sequenced here: PBMCs, sampled before nivolumab (anti-PD-1) treatment. The receptors come from a person aged 35 to 85 with oral cavity squamous cell carcinoma.

The J gene is TRBJ1-1, the V gene TRBV29-1; no definite D call. Germline CDR1 SQVTM, CDR2 ANQGSEA. This CDR3 is 12 amino acids long. The germline V and J ends were trimmed by 7 bases and 4 bases, with 13 bases remaining between them. The CDR3 loop reads CSAVDWGTEAFF. The CDR3 nucleotides are TGCAGCGCCGTGGACTGGGGCACTGAAGCTTTCTTT.

The rearrangement joins TRBV30 to TRBJ1-3, with TRBD1 matching over 7 bases. V lost 5 bases and J lost 4; bases outside the gene matches: 8. Germline V gene lookup returns CDR1 GTSNPN and CDR2 SVGIG (reference sequence). The CDR3 is 14 residues long. CDR3 region: CAWARTGAGNTIYF. The DNA of the CDR3 is TGTGCCTGGGCCCGAACAGGGGCAGGAAACACCATATATTTT.

V is TRBV30 and J is TRBJ2-2; 11 bases map to TRBD2. This CDR3 spans 15 amino acids. Germline V gene data show CDR1 as GTSNPN and CDR2 as SVGIG (reference sequence). V was pared by 8 bases and J by 2 bases, with 7 bases of the junction left unmatched. This chain's CDR3 is CAAQTSGSNTGELFF. CDR3 bases: TGTGCCGCGCAAACTAGCGGGAGTAACACCGGGGAGCTGTTTTTT. The full variable domain, with the rest looked up from reference TRBV30 and TRBJ2-2, is SQTIHQWPATLVQPVGSPLSLECTVEGTSNPNLYWYRQAAGRGLQLLFYSVGIGQISSEVPQNLSASRPQDRQFILSSKKLLLSDSGFYLCAAQTSGSNTGELFFGEGSRLTVL.

V and J are TRBV27 and TRBJ2-5; D remains ambiguous. This CDR3 region has 12 residues. The germline CDR1 and CDR2 sequences are MNHEY and SMNVEV (reference sequence). The ends were cut back, 5 bases at V and 4 bases at J, with 8 bases in the middle. The CDR3 spells CASSPLGETQYF. The CDR3 DNA reads TGTGCCAGCAGTCCGCTGGGAGAGACCCAGTACTTC.

The rearrangement links TRBV5-6 to TRBJ2-1, with 7 bases matching TRBD1. With 2 bases clipped from V and 7 bases from J, the junction kept 9 bases outside the gene matches. The CDR3 runs to 15 residues. Germline V gives CDR1 SGHDT, CDR2 YYEEEE. The CDR3 DNA follows: TGTGCCAGCAGCTTAATAGACAGGGCGGAGAATGAGCAGTTCTTC. This translates into CASSLIDRAENEQFF.

Only a few counts were recorded for this clone. This chain links TRBV7-9 with TRBJ1-1; D is perhaps TRBD1 (6 bases). Trimming pared 7 bases from V and 0 bases from J, leaving 15 bases between. Germline CDR1 reads SEHNR; CDR2 reads FQNEAQ (reference sequence). The CDR3 contains 15 residues. The CDR3 DNA reads as TGTGCCAGCACCCACGGGACAACCTTGAACACTGAAGCTTTCTTT. It codes for CASTHGTTLNTEAFF.

The V call is TRBV10-1, the J call TRBJ1-5, with D maybe TRBD1 (6 bases). The length of the CDR3 is 15 residues. Trimming removed 10 bases from V and 1 base from J, with 17 bases in between. Per the germline V gene, CDR1 is WNHNN and CDR2 is SYGVQD (reference sequence). DNA of the CDR3: TGCGCCACCCCCCGATCGGGACACAGCAATCAGCCCCAGCATTTT. Amino acids: CATPRSGHSNQPQHF.

V gene TRBV19 combines with J gene TRBJ2-3; tentative D call: TRBD1 (5 bases). This CDR3 contains 18 residues. Germline loops: CDR1 LNHDA, CDR2 SQIVND (reference sequence). The V end lost 3 bases, the J end lost 0 bases, and 19 bases lay between the germline ends. The CDR3 DNA sequence: TGTGCCAGTAGTATTTCTGGGGTCGCAGGGTCCAGCACAGATACGCAGTATTTT. Its protein is CASSISGVAGSSTDTQYF.

The chain links TRBV6-1 to TRBJ2-6; 8 nucleotides agree with TRBD1. CDR3 length equals 18 residues. J lost 0 bases, V lost 0 bases, and 4 bases had no gene match. Germline CDR1 and CDR2: MNHNS and SASEGT. This CDR3 is CASSEAQGADSGANVLTF. The CDR3 DNA is TGTGCCAGCAGTGAAGCTCAGGGGGCCGACTCTGGGGCCAACGTCCTGACTTTC.

The chain joins TRBV6-5 to TRBJ2-3; D is uncertain. This CDR3 has 13 residues. The V end lost 5 bases, the J end lost 0 bases, and 6 bases lay between the germline ends. Looked up from germline, CDR1 is MNHEY and CDR2 is SVGAGI. CDR3 sequence reads: CASSDGSTDTQYF. Here the CDR3 DNA reads TGTGCCAGCAGTGACGGGAGCACAGATACGCAGTATTTT.

The table lists this clone with a few counts. This sequence joins TRBV9 and TRBJ1-2; 7 bases fit TRBD1. Per germline, CDR1 SGDLS and CDR2 YYNGEE. The CDR3 runs to 14 residues. Trimming at V came to 4 bases and at J to 8 bases, leaving 11 bases not matched to a gene. The DNA for the CDR3 is TGTGCCAGCAGCTCCTCCCCGACAGGGATCGGCTACACCTTC. This codes for CASSSSPTGIGYTF.

The J gene is TRBJ2-5, the V gene TRBV2; no definite D call. CDR1 is SNHLY, CDR2 FYNNEI, per germline. Trimming removed 0 bases from V and 3 bases from J, with 8 bases in between. This CDR3 region has 14 residues. The DNA for the CDR3 is TGTGCCAGCAGTGAAGCAACTACCAAAGAGACCCAGTACTTC. The encoded protein is CASSEATTKETQYF.

This sequence joins TRBV6-5 and TRBJ1-2; D is unresolved. Trimming took 2 bases from V and 4 from J, leaving 14 bases between them. The CDR3 consists of 15 residues. From germline, CDR1 is MNHEY and CDR2 SVGAGI. The CDR3 loop reads CASSYNLLAAYGYTF. The CDR3 nucleotides are TGTGCCAGCAGTTACAACTTACTGGCGGCCTATGGCTACACCTTC.

This clone was picked up one time. The chain couples TRBV5-1 to TRBJ2-7, with 12 positions matching TRBD1. The CDR3 sequence is 15 residues long. Losses at the gene ends were 4 bases for V and 7 bases for J; bases not matched to a gene: 9. CDR1 SGHRS and CDR2 YFSETQ come from the germline V gene. CDR3 in amino acids: CASSTSGQGAEEQYF. In nucleotides, the CDR3 is TGCGCCAGCAGCACGTCGGGACAGGGGGCTGAGGAGCAGTACTTC. The full variable domain, its missing parts supplied by reference TRBV5-1 and TRBJ2-7, is KAGVTQTPRYLIKTRGQQVTLSCSPISGHRSVSWYQQTPGQGLQFLFEYFSETQRNKGNFPGRFSGRQFSNSRSEMNVSTLELGDSALYLCASSTSGQGAEEQYFGPGTRLTVT.

The V and J genes are TRBV5-1 and TRBJ2-3, with 12 bases aligning to TRBD2. The CDR3 has 16 residues. V gave up 2 bases and J gave up 2 bases; unmatched junction bases: 3. Germline CDR1 and CDR2: SGHRS and YFSETQ. The CDR3 DNA reads TGCGCCAGCAGCTTAGGACTAGCGGGAATCACAGATACGCAGTATTTT. Translation gives CASSLGLAGITDTQYF.

The CDR3 nucleotides read TGTGCCAGCACCCGACTAGCGGGTAGCACAGATACGCAGTATTTT. Its translation: CASTRLAGSTDTQYF. The chain combines TRBV6-4 with TRBJ2-3, with 10 nucleotides matching TRBD2. CDR1 is MRHNA and CDR2 is SNTAGT in the germline V gene. The CDR3 is made up of 15 amino acids. Germline trimming cut 7 bases from V and 0 bases from J; bases unmatched to any gene: 4.

The V gene is TRBV4-1, the J gene TRBJ2-1, with 11 bases aligning to TRBD2. Germline assignment: CDR1 MGHRA and CDR2 YSYEKL. This CDR3 comprises 16 residues. Unmatched junction bases numbered 5, after V lost 0 bases and J lost 7 bases. The CDR3 DNA reads as TGCGCCAGCAGCCAAGATAATAGCGGGAGGGCAAATGAGCAGTTCTTC. Translated: CASSQDNSGRANEQFF.

The chain's CDR3 is CASSLRDRGTEAFF. Here the CDR3 DNA reads TGTGCCAGCAGCCTCCGGGACAGGGGCACTGAAGCTTTCTTT. The chain carries TRBV5-6 and TRBJ1-1; 10 positions match TRBD1. The CDR3 runs to 14 residues. Looked up from germline, CDR1 is SGHDT and CDR2 is YYEEEE. V shed 4 bases and J 4 bases; nucleotides not matched to a gene: 4.

V usage is TRBV13 and J usage is TRBJ1-1; 8 nucleotides align to TRBD1. The CDR3 has 16 amino acids. Looked up from germline, CDR1 is PRHDT and CDR2 is FYEKMQ (reference sequence). J was trimmed by 6 bases and V by 4 bases; bases with no gene match: 13. The CDR3 loop is CASSSPDLQGVPEAFF. The CDR3 DNA reads as TGTGCCAGCAGCTCCCCGGACCTACAGGGGGTCCCTGAAGCTTTCTTT.

The chain has TRBV6-6 and TRBJ2-1, with 13 bases identical to TRBD2. The ends lost 4 bases at V and 6 bases at J; junction bases unmatched: 3. The CDR3 totals 15 residues. CDR1 is MNHNY, CDR2 SVGAGI, per germline (reference sequence). CDR3 bases: TGTGCCAGCAGTTCGAGGACTAGCGGGAGCAATGAGCAGTTCTTC. Translated, it gives CASSSRTSGSNEQFF.

In this sample, this clone turned up a few times. The CDR3: CASSEGGLAGYEQYF. The CDR3 bases are TGTGCCAGCAGTGAGGGAGGACTAGCGGGATACGAGCAGTACTTC. V usage is TRBV6-1 and J usage is TRBJ2-7; 12 bases are shared with TRBD2. This CDR3 is built from 15 residues. The trim removed 3 bases at V and 4 bases at J, leaving 4 bases unmatched. Germline V gene sequence: CDR1 MNHNS, CDR2 SASEGT.